This T cell receptor (beta chain) is from a study of regulatory T cells in long-lasting Graves disease (dated by TCRdb to the early 2020s). Regarding the research as a whole: To count as having persistent Graves' disease, a patient had to have received antithyroid drug treatment for over 5 years with TSH receptor autoantibodies remaining persistently positive. TCR sequencing covered 13 persistent and roughly 20 newly diagnosed Graves' disease patients, some 35 samples in total. Patients with persistent Graves' disease were compared with patients with newly diagnosed Graves' disease using TCR sequencing and RNA sequencing of peripheral blood. Persistent Graves' disease patients in the clinical cohort had taken antithyroid drugs for around 10 years on average. The study took place in China and was registered as a clinical trial.

The method behind the library was multiplex PCR. These reads were obtained on an Illumina HiSeq 4000. To build TCR beta libraries, CDR3 regions were amplified by Arm-PCR using iRepertoire HTBI primers. Gel purification was performed on PCR products prior to sequencing. In the authors' own workflow: Gene usage analysis of CDR3 amino acid clonotypes relied on the 55 to 80 TRBV and 12 to 15 TRBJ segments identified across samples. COPE and FqMerger were used to merge the filtered high-quality paired reads into contigs. Contigs were aligned with BLAST to IMGT TRBV, TRBD and TRBJ reference genes, and CDR3 was defined per IMGT. Any clonotype with a frequency above 0.1% was counted as a highly expanded clone. Shannon entropy was used to measure repertoire diversity, and the Gini coefficient was used to measure V-J evenness. Clonotypes shared by more than one individual were considered public. TCRdb took the public reads, trimmed them with fastp at Q25, ran MiXCR for clone calling and kept in-frame beta chains. Entries that share a CDR3 protein sequence are merged under the most common genes and DNA. These V and J calls derive from TCRdb rather than the authors' analysis. In this sample the table shows about 470,000 distinct CDR3 sequences, less than 25% of which occur a single time. The top ten clonotypes cover approximately 8% of the sample.

Here is what the overall study found, with its caveats: As a limitation, the authors acknowledged that the small sample size may reduce accuracy. Lower TCR Shannon entropy and fewer highly expanded clones were observed in persistent Graves' disease patients than in newly diagnosed patients, which suggested clonal expansion. Sequencing and analysis were restricted to the TCR beta chain. More public clonotypes were shared among persistent patients (roughly 2,700) than among newly diagnosed patients (roughly 960). The study examined only peripheral blood because the primary lesion, thyroid tissue, could not be accessed.

The time point tag for this specimen amounts to: persistent/refractory GD, antithyroid drugs over 5 years with positive TRAb. For both TCR sequencing and RNA sequencing, RNA was extracted from PBMCs in TRIzol. The diagnosis of Graves' disease was made according to American Thyroid Association guidelines. Patients for the study were recruited at an endocrinology department in Xi'an, China. Each patient gave around 9.2 milliliters of peripheral blood, collected in an EDTA anticoagulant tube. Ficoll Paque Plus density gradient separation was used to isolate PBMCs, and no additional T cell sorting was done. An Agilent 2100 Bioanalyzer and agarose gel were used to assess RNA quality, and a NanoDrop 2000 was used to measure RNA concentration. This clonotype was picked up many times. It lacks a known antigen. Per-base quality was not reported, and no clone a single base away is much larger than it. This TCR came from a female donor with Graves disease. The sequencing here drew on peripheral blood mononuclear cells (PBMCs), taken when the disease was refractory, from a patient treated with antithyroid drugs.

The CDR3 amino acid sequence is: CASSGRRGRGETQYF. The DNA reads TGTGCCAGCAGCGGGCGCAGGGGAAGGGGAGAGACCCAGTACTTC. The V and J segments used are TRBV3-1 and TRBJ2-5; 6 matching bases give a weak D call of TRBD1. Cut back by 5 bases and 4 bases, the V and J ends lie 17 bases apart. The CDR3 spans 15 residues, from the cysteine through the phenylalanine. Only CDR3 DNA is held: 45 bases, read in frame from base 1. From the germline V gene (reference sequence), CDR1 is LGHDT and CDR2 is YNNKEL.